Shown below are 17 T cell receptor beta chains from a single sample sequenced in a study of cytomegalovirus exposure and HLA in healthy donors (dated 2017 in TCRdb). Library preparation used the immunoSEQ multiplex PCR assay. Held by TCRdb, this immuneACCESS table contains in-frame sequences only and omits some clones. Under half of the omission traces to an unresolved V gene where checked; the cause of the rest is unknown. Recorded for this sample are 150,000 to 200,000 clones; 86% of them occurred a single time. About 1.6% of the sample is taken by the ten largest. The material sequenced was PBMCs. These receptors were taken from a young woman in good health and CMV-seronegative.

This clone was counted a few times. The J gene is TRBJ1-5, the V gene TRBV9; D is unclear. Germline V gives CDR1 SGDLS, CDR2 YYNGEE. The CDR3 is made up of 15 amino acids. Between the trimmed V and J ends, which lost 4 bases and 3 bases, there was a span of 14 bases. CDR3 bases: TGTGCCAGCAGCCCCAGTAGTGGGCTCAATCAGCCCCAGCATTTT. Protein product: CASSPSSGLNQPQHF.

The CDR3 nucleotides read TGTGCCAGCTCCCGTACAGGGGAGAGCACTGAAGCTTTCTTT. Its translation is CASSRTGESTEAFF. The V gene is TRBV18, the J gene TRBJ1-1; 7 nucleotides line up with TRBD1. The CDR3 is 14 amino acids. Germline V gene lookup returns CDR1 KGHSH and CDR2 LQKENI. The trim removed 6 bases at V and 4 bases at J, leaving 8 bases unmatched.

J is TRBJ2-2 and V is TRBV7-9; unclear D gene. The CDR3 runs 13 residues. Looked up from germline, CDR1 is SEHNR and CDR2 is FQNEAQ (reference sequence). Trimming shortened V by 5 bases and J by 5 bases, and 9 bases separated the two germline ends. The CDR3 loop reads CASSPSPTGELFF. The CDR3 DNA is TGTGCCAGCAGCCCAAGCCCGACCGGGGAGCTGTTTTTT.

The chain couples TRBV5-6 to TRBJ1-5; possible D gene TRBD1, 5 bases. CDR1 is SGHDT, CDR2 YYEEEE, per germline. This CDR3 comprises 15 residues. The V end lost 0 bases, the J end lost 2 bases, and 9 bases lay between the germline ends. The CDR3 is CASSLAPGRNQPQHF. CDR3 coding DNA: TGTGCCAGCAGCTTGGCTCCAGGGCGCAATCAGCCCCAGCATTTT.

V is TRBV7-2 and J is TRBJ1-4; TRBD1 might be the D (6 bases). The CDR3 runs to 14 residues. Germline loops: CDR1 SGHTA, CDR2 FQGNSA. Trimming cost V 6 bases and J 8 bases, with 16 bases left between them. CDR3 loop: CASSPGGAREKLFF. CDR3 DNA sequence: TGTGCCAGCAGTCCCGGGGGGGCTCGGGAAAAACTGTTTTTT.

This clone came up a few times. The V and J genes are TRBV25-1 and TRBJ1-4; 7 nucleotides match TRBD1. Germline CDR1 reads MGHDK; CDR2 reads SYGVNS. The CDR3 is 14 residues long. The V gene end was trimmed by 3 bases and the J gene end by 7 bases; junction bases not matched to a gene: 5. The CDR3 spells CASSDRGTVEKLFF. CDR3 nucleotides: TGTGCCAGCAGTGACAGGGGGACGGTTGAAAAACTGTTTTTT.

The CDR3, as DNA: TGTGCCAGCAGTTTACAGGGGGCCGGCACTGAAGCTTTCTTT. This encodes CASSLQGAGTEAFF. The chain has TRBV6-1 and TRBJ1-1, with TRBD1 identical over 9 bases. Trimming removed 5 bases from V and 4 bases from J; junction bases left unmatched: 5. This CDR3 is 14 amino acids long. Per germline, CDR1 MNHNS and CDR2 SASEGT.

V and J are TRBV18 and TRBJ1-2; TRBD1 agrees at 11 bases. Unmatched junction bases numbered 5, after V lost 3 bases and J lost 5 bases. Germline V lookup: CDR1 KGHSH, CDR2 LQKENI. The CDR3 spans 15 residues. Here the CDR3 reads CASSPRDRGSYGYTF. CDR3 sequence (DNA): TGTGCCAGCTCACCCCGGGACAGGGGGAGTTATGGCTACACCTTC. The full variable domain, completed using reference TRBV18 and TRBJ1-2, is NAGVMQNPRHLVRRRGQEARLRCSPMKGHSHVYWYRQLPEEGLKFMVYLQKENIIDESGMPKERFSAEFPKEGPSILRIQQVVRGDSAAYFCASSPRDRGSYGYTFGSGTRLTVV.

The rearrangement links TRBV12-5 to TRBJ1-1; D is unclear. The germline CDR1 and CDR2 sequences are LGHNT and FRNRAP. V lost 0 bases and J lost 4, with 6 bases in between. There are 13 residues in the CDR3. Here the CDR3 reads CASGLVRGTEAFF. Written as DNA, the CDR3 is TGTGCTAGTGGTTTGGTACGGGGCACTGAAGCTTTCTTT.

CDR3 coding DNA: TGTGCCTGGACCTTGGGGGCGGGTCAGCCCCAGCATTTT. As protein: CAWTLGAGQPQHF. The chain is built from TRBV30 and TRBJ1-5; TRBD1 is a possible D gene (6 bases). The CDR3 is made up of 13 amino acids. Trimming took off 4 bases at V and 6 bases at J, with 13 bases between the two ends. CDR1 is GTSNPN and CDR2 is SVGIG in the germline V gene (reference sequence).

J is TRBJ1-2 and V is TRBV5-1; 8 bases align to TRBD1. Trimming removed 3 bases from V and 4 bases from J; junction bases left unmatched: 5. The CDR3 totals 14 residues. CDR1 and CDR2 (germline): SGHRS, YFSETQ. CDR3 residues: CASSSGGAGYGYTF. In DNA, the CDR3 is TGCGCCAGCAGCTCAGGGGGCGCCGGCTATGGCTACACCTTC.

This clone showed up just a few times. The rearrangement links TRBV27 to TRBJ2-7, with D possibly TRBD1 on 6 matching bases. Between the trimmed V and J ends, which lost 11 bases and 0 bases, there was a span of 14 bases. CDR3 length: 13 residues. CDR1 MNHEY and CDR2 SMNVEV come from the germline V gene (reference sequence). The DNA for the CDR3 is TGTGCCTCCCCTGGACAGAGCTCCTACGAGCAGTACTTC. Its translation: CASPGQSSYEQYF.

This chain's CDR3 is CASSLEVGYRVGNEQYF. DNA of the CDR3: TGTGCCAGCAGCTTAGAAGTTGGGTACAGGGTAGGTAACGAGCAGTACTTC. The genes are TRBV7-9 and TRBJ2-7; D is perhaps TRBD1 (6 bases). The germline V and J ends were trimmed by 1 base and 5 bases, with 21 bases remaining between them. Germline lookup yields CDR1 SEHNR and CDR2 FQNEAQ (reference sequence). CDR3 length: 17 amino acids.

This clone was seen a single time. The chain employs TRBV5-1 and TRBJ2-3; a weak D match, TRBD1 (6 bases). CDR3 length equals 16 residues. Germline loops: CDR1 SGHRS, CDR2 YFSETQ. Trimming removed 0 bases at V and 1 base at J, with 12 bases between. The CDR3 region is CASSLEDSLRTDTQYF. The CDR3 nucleotides are TGCGCCAGCAGCTTGGAGGACAGCCTTCGCACAGATACGCAGTATTTT.

The chain joins TRBV20-1 to TRBJ2-1; 7 bases align to TRBD1. The CDR3 consists of 11 residues. V dropped 6 bases and J dropped 9; count of bases not matched to a gene: 5. CDR1 is DFQATT and CDR2 is SNEGSKA in the germline V gene (reference sequence). CDR3 in amino acids: CSAPTGPEQFF. The CDR3 region has the DNA TGCAGTGCCCCGACAGGGCCTGAGCAGTTCTTC.

This clone was counted only a few times. V and J are TRBV5-6 and TRBJ2-5; the match to TRBD1 covers 9 bases. This CDR3 comprises 14 residues. Trimming took 3 bases from V and 5 from J; bases not matched to a gene: 5. Germline CDR1 reads SGHDT; CDR2 reads YYEEEE. The CDR3 DNA is TGTGCCAGCAGCTATGGACAGGGGACGGAGACCCAGTACTTC. The encoded protein is CASSYGQGTETQYF.

The chain is built from TRBV6-1 and TRBJ2-7, with 13 nucleotides matching TRBD2. J lost 3 bases, V lost 10 bases, and 3 bases had no gene match. The CDR3 has 13 residues. Germline CDR1 MNHNS, CDR2 SASEGT. The CDR3 protein is CATRLAGGYEQYF. The CDR3 nucleotides read TGTGCCACCCGACTAGCGGGGGGCTACGAGCAGTACTTC.